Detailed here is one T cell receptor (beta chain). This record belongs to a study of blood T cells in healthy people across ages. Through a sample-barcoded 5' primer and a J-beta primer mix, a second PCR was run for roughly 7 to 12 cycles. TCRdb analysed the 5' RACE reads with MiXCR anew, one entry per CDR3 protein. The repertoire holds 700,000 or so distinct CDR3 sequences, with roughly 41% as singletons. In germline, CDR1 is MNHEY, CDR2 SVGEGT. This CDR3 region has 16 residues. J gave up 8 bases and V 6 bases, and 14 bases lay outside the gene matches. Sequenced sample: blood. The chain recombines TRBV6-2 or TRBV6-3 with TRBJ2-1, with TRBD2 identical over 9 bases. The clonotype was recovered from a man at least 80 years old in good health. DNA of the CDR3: TGTGCCAGCAGCCCTTATGGTCCTGGACTAGCGCATGAGCAGTTCTTC. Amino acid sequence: CASSPYGPGLAHEQFF.